The 14 T cell receptor beta chains listed next were all sequenced from one sample in a study of T cell changes during pregnancy in multiple sclerosis. Assay used: immunoSEQ multiplex PCR; TCRdb lists only in-frame clones, some missing. This sample has under 50,000 clones; approximately 95% occur once, and the top ten carry under 6%. The sample here was CD8+ T cells from peripheral blood mononuclear cells, taken in the first trimester of pregnancy. The receptor set was obtained from a female donor with multiple sclerosis, enrolled in a pregnancy study.

This clone was seen a single time. This chain uses TRBV28 with TRBJ1-5; D is unclear. The V end was cut by 4 bases, the J end by 7 bases, with 8 bases between. The CDR3 length is 12 residues. Per the germline V gene, CDR1 is MDHEN and CDR2 is SYDVKM. The CDR3 sequence: CASSSAGQPQHF. The CDR3 nucleotides are TGTGCCAGCAGTTCGGCGGGGCAGCCCCAGCATTTT.

The chain recombines TRBV7-7 with TRBJ2-3, with 10 bases identical to TRBD2. Germline loops: CDR1 SSHAT, CDR2 FNYEAQ (reference sequence). This CDR3 is 15 amino acids long. With 5 bases clipped from V and 7 bases from J, the junction kept 9 bases outside the gene matches. DNA for the CDR3: TGTGCCAGCAGCCGGACTAGCGGAGACGATAATACGCAGTATTTT. Translation: CASSRTSGDDNTQYF.

V usage is TRBV7-6 and J usage is TRBJ2-7; 12 bases map to TRBD2. The CDR3 is made up of 15 amino acids. Trimming removed 8 bases from V and 7 bases from J; junction bases left unmatched: 12. Germline V gives CDR1 SGHVS, CDR2 FNYEAQ. CDR3 sequence reads: CASAPLAGGLWEQYF. Here the CDR3 DNA reads TGTGCCAGCGCCCCTCTAGCGGGAGGGCTTTGGGAGCAGTACTTC.

V gene TRBV30 combines with J gene TRBJ1-1; TRBD1 matches at 11 bases. The CDR3 sequence is 15 residues long. V lost 2 bases, J lost 8 bases, and 10 bases stayed unmatched. Looked up from germline, CDR1 is GTSNPN and CDR2 is SVGIG (reference sequence). The CDR3 DNA reads as TGTGCCTGGAGTAGGCTACGGGACAGGGGGGAAGAAGCTTTCTTT. Translated: CAWSRLRDRGEEAFF.

This clone was observed a single time. The CDR3 here is CASSMTGGGTGELFF. The CDR3 DNA sequence: TGTGCCAGCAGTATGACAGGGGGCGGGACCGGGGAGCTGTTTTTT. V gene TRBV28 combines with J gene TRBJ2-2, with TRBD1 matching 10 bases. Germline loops: CDR1 MDHEN, CDR2 SYDVKM. The CDR3 totals 15 residues. V lost 5 bases to trimming and J lost 5 bases; unmatched junction nucleotides: 5.

The chain employs TRBV27 and TRBJ2-7; the match to TRBD1 covers 11 bases. V lost 8 bases and J lost 2; bases outside the gene matches: 2. CDR3 size: 13 residues. The germline gives CDR1 MNHEY, CDR2 SMNVEV (reference sequence). For the CDR3, the DNA is TGTGCCAGCGGACAGGGGGCCACCTACGAGCAGTACTTC. This codes for CASGQGATYEQYF.

This clone was detected a few times. The rearrangement joins TRBV29-1 to TRBJ1-2, with D perhaps matching TRBD1 (6 bases). The CDR3 length is 12 residues. Germline V gives CDR1 SQVTM, CDR2 ANQGSEA. The V gene lost 5 bases and the J gene lost 5 bases, with 12 bases spanning the gap. The CDR3 sequence: CSVRTAEYGYTF. The CDR3 coding sequence is TGCAGCGTTCGGACAGCCGAATATGGCTACACCTTC. Full variable domain (rest looked up from reference TRBV29-1 and TRBJ1-2): SAVISQKPSRDICQRGTSLTIQCQVDSQVTMMFWYRQQPGQSLTLIATANQGSEATYESGFVIDKFPISRPNLTFSTLTVSNMSPEDSSIYLCSVRTAEYGYTFGSGTRLTVV.

The chain recombines TRBV27 with TRBJ2-7; 8 bases map to TRBD2. V lost 4 bases to trimming and J lost 4 bases; unmatched junction nucleotides: 3. This CDR3 has 13 residues. Germline-derived CDR1 and CDR2 are MNHEY and SMNVEV (reference sequence). This CDR3 is CASSYREGYEQYF. The CDR3 DNA reads as TGTGCCAGCAGTTACCGGGAGGGGTACGAGCAGTACTTC.

The rearrangement uses TRBV10-2 and TRBJ1-5, with D unclear. This CDR3 region has 14 residues. The V gene lost 7 bases and the J gene lost 7 bases, with 17 bases spanning the gap. CDR1 and CDR2 (germline): WSHSY, SAAADI. The CDR3 region is CASTEIKTTQPQHF. The CDR3 region has the DNA TGCGCCAGCACCGAGATAAAGACTACCCAGCCCCAGCATTTT.

The J gene is TRBJ2-7, the V gene TRBV6-6; D may be TRBD1 (6 bases). In germline, CDR1 is MNHNY, CDR2 SVGAGI (reference sequence). V lost 0 bases to trimming and J lost 2 bases, with 11 bases between them. This CDR3 comprises 15 residues. The CDR3 DNA follows: TGTGCCAGCAGTTACTCGATTGGGGGCACCTACGAGCAGTACTTC. It is translated as CASSYSIGGTYEQYF.

The rearrangement uses TRBV5-8 and TRBJ2-7, with 7 bases lining up with TRBD1. The CDR3 is made up of 14 amino acids. CDR1 is SGHTS, CDR2 YDEGEE, per germline. V was pared by 5 bases and J by 7 bases, with 12 bases of the junction left unmatched. The CDR3 DNA follows: TGTGCCAGCAGATCCCGACAGGGAGAGACTGAGCAGTACTTC. This sequence encodes CASRSRQGETEQYF.

This clone appeared once. The V gene is TRBV7-3, the J gene TRBJ2-3; 7 nucleotides align to TRBD2. Germline values: CDR1 SGHTA, CDR2 FQGTGA. This CDR3 has 15 amino acids. Trimming removed 5 bases from V and 6 bases from J; junction bases left unmatched: 11. CDR3 DNA sequence: TGTGCCAGCAGCCATTTGGGCGGGAGCGGGGATACGCAGTATTTT. This gives the protein CASSHLGGSGDTQYF.

The V and J genes are TRBV6-4 and TRBJ2-7; 13 positions agree with TRBD2. The CDR3 contains 13 residues. The V and J ends lost 9 bases and 5 bases, in that order; junction bases with no gene match: 4. Per germline, CDR1 MRHNA and CDR2 SNTAGT. Written as DNA, the CDR3 is TGTGCCAGACGGACTAGCGGGAGCCACGAGCAGTACTTC. It translates to CARRTSGSHEQYF.

On this clone itself: Relative to the germline gene, one junction end is altered; a read error may explain this. The chain uses TRBV6-4 and TRBJ2-1; possible D gene TRBD2, 6 bases. The germline V gene has CDR1 MRHNA and CDR2 SNTAGT. The length of the CDR3 is 13 residues. The DNA for the CDR3 is TGTGCCAGCAGGCGGGACTCCAACAATGAGCAGTTCTTC. The encoded protein is CASRRDSNNEQFF.